This TCR beta chain derives from a study of radiotherapy plus CTLA-4 blockade in lung cancer. Study in general: Around 18% of patients responded objectively, and approximately 33% achieved disease control.

General observations from the study: Among blood TCR repertoires after radiotherapy plus ipilimumab, tumor-derived clones expanded. With interferon-beta, early dynamics of blood T cell clones were reported to best predict response.

In chemo-refractory metastatic non-small-cell lung cancer, patients got ipilimumab CTLA-4 blockade together with focal radiation. The data were produced by immunoSEQ multiplex PCR, yet TCRdb's version contains in-frame clones alone and is incomplete. The sample comprises over 100,000 clones, roughly four fifths of which are singletons, and roughly 3.1% rests with the top ten. Points on this clone: What it binds is unknown.

In germline, CDR1 is MNHNY, CDR2 SVGAGI (reference sequence). V gave up 8 bases and J gave up 7 bases, with 14 bases separating them. This CDR3 comprises 12 residues. The J gene is TRBJ1-2, the V gene TRBV6-6; perhaps TRBD1 as D (6 bases). This receptor was taken from a human donor with non-small cell lung cancer that progressed on radiotherapy plus ipilimumab. Some clones in this sample may be carry-over from other donors' samples. The sample was peripheral blood, taken from a patient treated with radiotherapy plus ipilimumab. The CDR3 sequence is CASGGGLGGYTF. CDR3 nucleotide sequence: TGTGCCAGCGGAGGGGGTCTGGGTGGCTACACCTTC.